The clone carrying this TCR beta chain was observed a few times. The CDR3 consists of 18 residues. Germline CDR1 SGHNT, CDR2 YYREEE (reference sequence). Trimming took 6 bases from V and 0 from J; bases not matched to a gene: 14. The sample belongs to a study of T-cell memory formation after mild COVID-19. One entry per CDR3 protein, called by TCRdb with MiXCR from the 5' RACE reads. The repertoire includes 120,000 to 150,000 distinct CDR3 sequences, about 19% of them detected once, and 2% to 2.5% sits in the top ten. Source material: PBMCs or a T cell subset sorted from them (not recorded which). This clonotype was obtained from an adult woman who had mild COVID-19 (a few samples of this study predate the infection). Cell type and time point are not known. The J gene is TRBJ2-2, the V gene TRBV5-4; TRBD2 matches 7 bases. CDR3 nucleotide sequence: TGTGCCAGCAATCGGGGAGGGATTACCGCTTCGAACACCGGGGAGCTGTTTTTT. Residues: CASNRGGITASNTGELFF.